Below are 15 T cell receptor beta chains sequenced from a single sample in a study of blood T cell repertoires in COVID-19. The table came from immunoSEQ multiplex PCR; TCRdb's copy has only in-frame clones and leaves some out. The repertoire holds 70,000 to 85,000 clones, with approximately 90% as singletons. Sequencing used peripheral blood. The source is a woman aged 55-69 years with active COVID-19.

The chain carries TRBV24-1 and TRBJ2-1, with D possibly TRBD1 on 5 matching bases. CDR1 and CDR2 (germline): KGHDR, SFDVKD. The V gene lost 4 bases and the J gene lost 4 bases, with 13 bases spanning the gap. This CDR3 has 15 amino acids. The CDR3 here is CATSDLDTSYNEQFF. For the CDR3, the DNA is TGTGCCACCAGTGACTTGGACACCTCTTACAATGAGCAGTTCTTC.

The chain joins TRBV6-6 to TRBJ2-2, with 8 bases lining up with TRBD1. After removal of 6 bases from V and 6 bases from J, the junction contained 12 bases not matched to a gene. Per the germline V gene, CDR1 is MNHNY and CDR2 is SVGAGI (reference sequence). The CDR3 is 16 residues long. The CDR3: CASRDRGWTGAGELFF. The DNA for the CDR3 is TGTGCCAGCAGAGACAGGGGTTGGACTGGGGCCGGGGAGCTGTTTTTT.

CDR3 sequence: CASSLSQVGVDIQYF. The CDR3 bases are TGTGCCAGCAGTTTATCCCAGGTCGGCGTGGACATTCAGTACTTC. The chain joins TRBV28 to TRBJ2-4; unclear D gene. V was pared by 1 base and J by 8 bases, with 15 bases between. This CDR3 contains 15 residues. Germline values: CDR1 MDHEN, CDR2 SYDVKM.

The table lists this clone with a count of one. The J gene is TRBJ2-2, the V gene TRBV15; D possibly corresponds to TRBD2 (5 bases). V lost 6 bases to trimming and J lost 2 bases, with 13 bases between them. The CDR3 is 15 residues long. Germline V lookup: CDR1 LNHNV, CDR2 YYDKDF (reference sequence). The CDR3 sequence: CATSAGRGNTGELFF. In DNA, the CDR3 is TGTGCCACCAGTGCTGGGAGAGGAAACACCGGGGAGCTGTTTTTT. The entire variable domain, with the rest obtained from reference TRBV15 and TRBJ2-2, is as follows: DAMVIQNPRYQVTQFGKPVTLSCSQTLNHNVMYWYQQKSSQAPKLLFHYYDKDFNNEADTPDNFQSRRPNTSFCFLDIRSPGLGDTAMYLCATSAGRGNTGELFFGEGSRLTVL.

This chain joins TRBV12-3 or TRBV12-4 and TRBJ1-2, with D possibly being TRBD1 (6 bases). Trimming took 6 bases from V and 2 from J, leaving 10 bases between them. The CDR3 length is 13 residues. The CDR3 DNA sequence: TGTGCCAGCAGCCCTACAGGGAACTATGGCTACACCTTC. This sequence encodes CASSPTGNYGYTF.

J is TRBJ2-5 and V is TRBV5-4; a weak D match, TRBD1 (5 bases). This CDR3 contains 14 residues. Trimming pared 7 bases from V and 1 base from J, leaving 14 bases between. CDR1 is SGHNT and CDR2 is YYREEE in the germline V gene (reference sequence). The CDR3 bases are TGTGCCAGCCGTCAAGGGGTATTCCAAGAGACCCAGTACTTC. Translated, it gives CASRQGVFQETQYF.

The chain recombines TRBV2 with TRBJ2-1, with unresolved D. The CDR3 has 14 residues. Deletions cut 9 bases from V and 6 bases from J, with 18 bases between. Per the germline V gene, CDR1 is SNHLY and CDR2 is FYNNEI. CDR3 sequence reads: CARLPGHLINEQFF. The CDR3 coding sequence is TGTGCCAGGCTCCCGGGTCACCTGATCAATGAGCAGTTCTTC.

Concerning this clone itself: The sample contains more than one DNA sequence encoding this CDR3. This chain joins TRBV19 and TRBJ2-7; 7 bases line up with TRBD2. Germline V gene lookup returns CDR1 LNHDA and CDR2 SQIVND (reference sequence). This CDR3 is built from 13 residues. With 5 bases clipped from V and 0 bases from J, the junction kept 1 base outside the gene matches. The CDR3 spells CASSPSGSYEQYF. CDR3 nucleotides: TGTGCCAGTAGTCCTAGCGGCTCCTACGAGCAGTACTTC.

The chain has TRBV6-5 and TRBJ1-4, with unresolved D. The V gene lost 5 bases and the J gene lost 6 bases, with 16 bases spanning the gap. CDR1 is MNHEY, CDR2 SVGAGI, per germline. The CDR3 has 15 amino acids. CDR3 protein: CASSTDAIQDEKLFF. The CDR3 nucleotides read TGTGCCAGCAGTACTGACGCCATTCAGGATGAAAAACTGTTTTTT.

V gene TRBV18 combines with J gene TRBJ1-4; D is unresolved. In germline, CDR1 is KGHSH, CDR2 LQKENI. CDR3 length: 16 amino acids. V gave up 3 bases and J gave up 0 bases, with 11 bases separating them. CDR3 nucleotides: TGTGCCAGCTCACCCCTGCGAATCGCAACTAATGAAAAACTGTTTTTT. Protein: CASSPLRIATNEKLFF.

The rearrangement links TRBV15 to TRBJ2-2; the match to TRBD2 covers 7 bases. The germline CDR1 and CDR2 sequences are LNHNV and YYDKDF (reference sequence). V was pared by 1 base and J by 1 base, with 3 bases of the junction left unmatched. This CDR3 spans 16 amino acids. DNA for the CDR3: TGTGCCACCAGCAGAGGGGAGGGATTGAACACCGGGGAGCTGTTTTTT. It yields the protein CATSRGEGLNTGELFF. The full variable domain, in which reference TRBV15 and TRBJ2-2 provide the parts outside the CDR3, is DAMVIQNPRYQVTQFGKPVTLSCSQTLNHNVMYWYQQKSSQAPKLLFHYYDKDFNNEADTPDNFQSRRPNTSFCFLDIRSPGLGDTAMYLCATSRGEGLNTGELFFGEGSRLTVL.

V is TRBV20-1 and J is TRBJ2-3, with D perhaps matching TRBD2 (5 bases). Germline V gene sequence: CDR1 DFQATT, CDR2 SNEGSKA (reference sequence). The CDR3 length is 15 residues. Trimming cost V 3 bases and J 0 bases, with 13 bases left between them. The CDR3 nucleotides are TGCAGTGCTAGTTCCAGCGGAGCTAGCACAGATACGCAGTATTTT. Residues: CSASSSGASTDTQYF.

The rearrangement joins TRBV3-1 (or the pseudogene TRBV3-2) to TRBJ2-3, with no clear D. V lost 1 base to trimming and J lost 5 bases, with 13 bases between them. The CDR3 is 15 amino acids. Germline CDR1 LGHDT, CDR2 YNNKEL (reference sequence). CDR3 nucleotide sequence: TGTGCCAGCAGCCAAGCCCTCGTCACAGAAGATACGCAGTATTTT. It codes for CASSQALVTEDTQYF.

The V gene is TRBV5-1, the J gene TRBJ2-1, with 15 bases lining up with TRBD2. Losses at the gene ends were 2 bases for V and 4 bases for J; bases not matched to a gene: 10. This CDR3 has 19 residues. The germline V gene encodes CDR1 SGHRS and CDR2 YFSETQ. The CDR3 spells CASSLKDFGTSGRYNEQFF. CDR3 sequence (DNA): TGCGCCAGCAGCTTAAAAGATTTCGGGACTAGCGGGAGGTACAATGAGCAGTTCTTC.

The chain recombines TRBV19 with TRBJ1-4; D is uncertain. This CDR3 comprises 16 residues. The V end was cut by 2 bases, the J end by 6 bases, with 16 bases between. Germline CDR1 reads LNHDA; CDR2 reads SQIVND (reference sequence). CDR3: CASSISGQRDYEKLFF. For the CDR3, the DNA is TGTGCCAGTAGTATATCCGGCCAGAGAGACTATGAAAAACTGTTTTTT.